These 23 T cell receptor beta chains were sequenced from one sample in a study of a mutant IDH1 vaccine in newly diagnosed glioma (dated by TCRdb to the early 2020s). Per the publication, the time point label means: week 23, last vaccination. Each vaccine dose was 300 ug of a 20-mer mutant IDH1 peptide in Montanide, given subcutaneously with topical imiquimod. Library method: the immunoSEQ multiplex PCR assay. The table comes from immuneACCESS by way of TCRdb, which keeps in-frame sequences with V and J called. Part of the clones is missing from these tables; in studies checked, under half for an unresolved V gene and the rest for unknown reasons. The sample yields 25,000 to 30,000 clones; roughly four fifths were counted once. The top ten hold around a sixth of the sample. Their antigens remain unidentified. This material consisted of PBMCs, taken from a glioma patient whose treatment included an IDH1 peptide vaccine. Receptors were obtained from a woman aged 25 to 39 with glioma.

The gene calls are TRBV14 and TRBJ1-6; the D gene is possibly TRBD1 (5 bases). Trimming pared 8 bases from V and 10 bases from J, leaving 15 bases between. Germline V lookup: CDR1 SGHDN, CDR2 FVKESK. The CDR3 extends over 13 amino acids. CDR3 in amino acids: CASAFLRGSPLHF. DNA of the CDR3: TGTGCCAGCGCGTTTCTTCGGGGGTCACCCCTCCACTTT.

CDR3 bases: TGTGCCAGCAGCGTAGAGGGGTACACTGAAGCTTTCTTT. Translation: CASSVEGYTEAFF. V usage is TRBV9 and J usage is TRBJ1-1; a possible D gene is TRBD1 (5 bases). The CDR3 is made up of 13 amino acids. Germline V CDR1 and CDR2: SGDLS, YYNGEE. The V and J ends lost 0 bases and 3 bases respectively, with 6 bases between them.

This sequence joins TRBV7-2 and TRBJ2-7; 10 bases map to TRBD1. CDR1 is SGHTA, CDR2 FQGNSA, per germline. There are 15 residues in the CDR3. V shed 2 bases, J shed 3 bases, and the junction held 4 bases outside the gene matches. The CDR3 is CASSLLTGGGYEQYF. The CDR3 DNA reads TGTGCCAGCAGCTTATTGACAGGGGGCGGCTACGAGCAGTACTTC.

The chain recombines TRBV30 with TRBJ2-6; D call uncertain. CDR3 length: 16 residues. Germline lookup yields CDR1 GTSNPN and CDR2 SVGIG (reference sequence). V was shortened by 8 bases and J by 0 bases, with 17 bases between the two germline ends. The CDR3 is CAVDLLPRSGANVLTF. CDR3 DNA sequence: TGTGCCGTGGACCTCCTCCCCCGCTCTGGGGCCAACGTCCTGACTTTC.

This clone has a single count. The DNA of the CDR3 is TGCGCCAGCAGCCAAGCGACAGAGAGCTCCTACGAGCAGTACTTC. Amino acids: CASSQATESSYEQYF. The chain recombines TRBV4-3 with TRBJ2-7, with D maybe TRBD1 (5 bases). The V end was cut by 1 base, the J end by 0 bases, with 10 bases between. This CDR3 region has 15 residues. Germline CDR1 is LGHNA and CDR2 is YSLEER.

The gene calls are TRBV30 and TRBJ2-3; the D is unclear. Germline assignment: CDR1 GTSNPN and CDR2 SVGIG (reference sequence). Trimming pared 3 bases from V and 0 bases from J, leaving 7 bases between. The CDR3 covers 13 residues. The CDR3 DNA reads as TGTGCCTGGAGCATTCATAGCACAGATACGCAGTATTTT. It encodes CAWSIHSTDTQYF.

This chain uses TRBV6-4 with TRBJ1-2, with D tentatively TRBD1 (6 bases). CDR3 size: 14 residues. Germline CDR1 MRHNA, CDR2 SNTAGT. V lost 2 bases to trimming and J lost 3 bases, with 10 bases between them. CDR3 sequence: CASSDGGGYYGYTF. CDR3 coding DNA: TGTGCCAGCAGTGACGGGGGCGGTTACTATGGCTACACCTTC.

The rearrangement joins TRBV19 to TRBJ2-2; D remains unclear. V lost 7 bases and J lost 6, with 9 bases in between. The germline CDR1 and CDR2 sequences are LNHDA and SQIVND (reference sequence). This CDR3 spans 12 amino acids. In nucleotides, the CDR3 is TGTGCCAGTATAGGGTTCCCCGGGGAGCTGTTTTTT. Amino acid sequence: CASIGFPGELFF.

This clone was picked up one time. The chain joins TRBV6-1 to TRBJ2-1, with a possible D match to TRBD1 (6 bases). Germline V gene sequence: CDR1 MNHNS, CDR2 SASEGT. Trimming removed 5 bases from V and 2 bases from J, with 10 bases in between. The CDR3 totals 14 residues. Here the CDR3 reads CASSPWTAYNEQFF. In nucleotides, the CDR3 is TGTGCCAGCAGTCCATGGACAGCCTACAATGAGCAGTTCTTC.

The rearrangement uses TRBV4-1 and TRBJ1-3, with D tentatively TRBD1 (5 bases). The germline CDR1 and CDR2 sequences are MGHRA and YSYEKL. The ends were cut back, 0 bases at V and 4 bases at J, with 10 bases in the middle. CDR3 length equals 15 residues. In DNA, the CDR3 is TGCGCCAGCAGCCAAGAGTCTCAGGGAGGAAACACCATATATTTT. This translates into CASSQESQGGNTIYF.

The rearrangement uses TRBV6-5 and TRBJ1-2; the D gene is possibly TRBD1 (5 bases). Germline loops: CDR1 MNHEY, CDR2 SVGAGI. The CDR3 runs 14 residues. With 2 bases removed from V and 2 bases from J, the gap between germline ends came to 9 bases. CDR3 protein: CASSYGAGNYGYTF. Here the CDR3 DNA reads TGTGCCAGCAGTTACGGGGCAGGGAACTATGGCTACACCTTC.

The chain recombines TRBV5-1 with TRBJ2-1; tentative D call: TRBD1 (6 bases). Trimming cost V 4 bases and J 4 bases, with 9 bases left between them. This CDR3 is built from 13 residues. Germline assignment: CDR1 SGHRS and CDR2 YFSETQ. As DNA, the CDR3 is TGCGCCAGCAGCAGCCAGGGGTACAATGAGCAGTTCTTC. This gives the protein CASSSQGYNEQFF.

V and J are TRBV5-1 and TRBJ2-5; D might be TRBD1 (5 bases). This CDR3 is built from 13 residues. CDR1 SGHRS and CDR2 YFSETQ come from the germline V gene. V was cut by 4 bases and J by 2 bases, with 9 bases left in between. The DNA for the CDR3 is TGCGCCAGCAGCGAGGCAGGGCAAGAGACCCAGTACTTC. Residues: CASSEAGQETQYF.

The chain employs TRBV5-1 and TRBJ1-1; 7 nucleotides line up with TRBD1. This CDR3 region has 14 residues. V shed 4 bases, J shed 5 bases, and the junction held 8 bases outside the gene matches. Germline assignment: CDR1 SGHRS and CDR2 YFSETQ. CDR3 residues: CASSPRTGETEAFF. Here the CDR3 DNA reads TGCGCCAGCAGCCCTCGGACAGGAGAGACTGAAGCTTTCTTT.

This clone was seen once. The chain links TRBV5-5 to TRBJ2-5; 8 bases line up with TRBD2. The germline V gene has CDR1 SGHKS and CDR2 YYEKEE (reference sequence). The CDR3 runs to 15 residues. The V gene end was trimmed by 0 bases and the J gene end by 5 bases; junction bases not matched to a gene: 6. Here the CDR3 reads CASSLDEAGVETQYF. Here the CDR3 DNA reads TGTGCCAGCAGCTTGGACGAAGCGGGGGTGGAGACCCAGTACTTC.

This clone was found a few times. The gene calls are TRBV11-3 and TRBJ2-1; TRBD2 might be the D (7 bases). The CDR3 is 15 amino acids. Germline V gene sequence: CDR1 SGHNT, CDR2 YENEEA. Deletions cut 5 bases from V and 9 bases from J, with 20 bases between. The CDR3 loop reads CASSRDGGAGGEQFF. The DNA for the CDR3 is TGTGCCAGCAGCCGCGATGGGGGGGCAGGAGGTGAGCAGTTCTTC. Full variable domain (outside the CDR3, taken from reference TRBV11-3 and TRBJ2-1): EAGVVQSPRYKIIEKKQPVAFWCNPISGHNTLYWYLQNLGQGPELLIRYENEEAVDDSQLPKDRFSAERLKGVDSTLKIQPAELGDSAVYLCASSRDGGAGGEQFFGPGTRLTVL.

V and J are TRBV7-9 and TRBJ1-1, with D tentatively TRBD1 (5 bases). The V end lost 8 bases, the J end lost 1 base, and 11 bases lay between the germline ends. Germline-derived CDR1 and CDR2 are SEHNR and FQNEAQ (reference sequence). The CDR3 has 13 amino acids. CDR3 region: CASERGPNTEAFF. DNA for the CDR3: TGTGCCAGCGAACGGGGCCCGAACACTGAAGCTTTCTTT.

This clone was seen once. The chain joins TRBV25-1 to TRBJ2-7; D is unresolved. Germline V lookup: CDR1 MGHDK, CDR2 SYGVNS. V gave up 2 bases and J gave up 5 bases, with 13 bases separating them. The CDR3 is 14 residues long. CDR3 bases: TGTGCCAGCAGTGAACCGGCAGTGGGCAACGAGCAGTACTTC. This translates into CASSEPAVGNEQYF.

The chain carries TRBV6-5 and TRBJ1-2, with D maybe TRBD1 (5 bases). Per the germline V gene, CDR1 is MNHEY and CDR2 is SVGAGI. Between the trimmed V and J ends, which lost 0 bases and 8 bases, there was a span of 10 bases. The CDR3 runs to 13 residues. DNA of the CDR3: TGTGCCAGCAGTTACTCGGTCAGGGACGGCTACACCTTC. Its protein product is CASSYSVRDGYTF.

The chain carries TRBV2 and TRBJ1-2; TRBD1 matches 10 bases. Germline CDR1 is SNHLY and CDR2 is FYNNEI. J lost 1 base, V lost 6 bases, and 5 bases had no gene match. The CDR3 spans 15 residues. CDR3 in amino acids: CASRADRGINYGYTF. The CDR3 coding sequence is TGTGCCAGCAGAGCGGACAGGGGGATTAACTATGGCTACACCTTC.

The V and J genes are TRBV5-5 and TRBJ1-6, with D unresolved. CDR3 length equals 16 residues. Trimming pared 4 bases from V and 8 bases from J, leaving 19 bases between. Germline CDR1 is SGHKS and CDR2 is YYEKEE (reference sequence). CDR3 in DNA: TGTGCCAGCAGCCGGGTCTGTAAGGCGCAAGATTCACCCCTCCACTTT. Its translation: CASSRVCKAQDSPLHF.

V is TRBV5-4 and J is TRBJ1-1; a weak D match, TRBD1 (5 bases). Germline CDR1 reads SGHNT; CDR2 reads YYREEE (reference sequence). The CDR3 covers 16 residues. Trimming shortened V by 4 bases and J by 2 bases, and 18 bases separated the two germline ends. The CDR3 sequence: CASSGTLQPTNTEAFF. The CDR3, as DNA: TGTGCCAGCAGCGGGACGTTACAGCCAACCAACACTGAAGCTTTCTTT.

There are a few counts of this clone. The V gene is TRBV30, the J gene TRBJ1-4; D ambiguous. Germline V lookup: CDR1 GTSNPN, CDR2 SVGIG (reference sequence). This CDR3 has 12 residues. V lost 8 bases, J lost 5 bases, and 12 bases lay in between. The CDR3, as DNA: TGTGCCATAGGGCGAGGGAATGAAAAACTGTTTTTT. Translated, it gives CAIGRGNEKLFF.